Included here is one T cell receptor (beta chain) sequence, with context. This receptor's antigen is unknown. No much larger clonotype is one base removed from it; base qualities were not supplied. The TCR beta CDR3 regions were amplified from RNA transcripts. For the first round of RT-PCR on the TCR CDR3, the HTBI primer set was used together with the Qiagen OneStep RT-PCR kit. A second multiplex PCR round built the libraries, followed by size selection and purification. Paired-end sequencing of the libraries was performed with 100 bp reads on an Illumina HiSeq2000. In the authors' own workflow: SOAPnuke was used to process the raw data, removing reads that contained adapters or uncalled bases, had a mean Phred below 15, or lacked an exact match to the constant primer or identifier. COPE v1.2.5 was used to merge high-quality paired reads, and clonotypes were defined as unique nucleotide sequences. MiTCR v1.1 was used to align the clonotypes against IMGT TRBV, TRBD and TRBJ reference segments. The analysis included only V-J combinations with a frequency above 0.0001, which together covered more than 98% of the repertoires. A TCS score was defined as the ratio between F50 (clonal expansion) and ExV (chaos), using BLOSUM62-based TCRdist between CDR3 peptides within each V-J. Welch's t-statistics and random forest reduced roughly 530 V-J features to 13, which were used in a naive Bayes classifier (R e1071). The Morisita-Horn index was used to measure how similar the thyroid and blood repertoires were. Using fastp at Q25 and MiXCR, TCRdb reprocessed the public reads and kept productive beta chains. Identical CDR3 protein sequences are pooled into one entry, listed with their most common genes and DNA. The V and J calls and clone size come from TCRdb's table, not from the authors' own analysis. The table for this sample lists almost 35,000 distinct CDR3 sequences; 45% to 55% of them were counted only once. 25% of the sample is in the top ten clones.

The entry originates in a study of T cells in Graves' hyperthyroidism and ophthalmopathy (dated by TCRdb to between 2018 and 2021). Study-wide context: Peripheral blood was collected at initial diagnosis, before any treatment. Thyroid tissue and blood T-cell repertoires from six Graves' hyperthyroidism patients were also compared in the study. For training and testing, the 100 patients in the discovery cohort were randomly divided in a 7:3 ratio. TCR V-J signatures able to tell the groups apart were searched for in a discovery cohort of 100 patients, of whom under 45 had Graves' ophthalmopathy and around 58 had stable Graves' hyperthyroidism. An independent validation cohort of fewer than 20 hyperthyroidism patients and 17 patients who later progressed to ophthalmopathy tested prospective prediction of ophthalmopathy. Following sampling, methimazole starting at 30 mg daily was given to hyperthyroidism patients, and high-dose intravenous methylprednisolone was given to ophthalmopathy patients. The paper describes TCR Vbeta CDR3 sequencing of some 130 peripheral blood samples, made up of about 40 ophthalmopathy patients, some 80 hyperthyroidism patients and 17 progressor patients. Results the study describes overall, beyond this receptor: During validation, the model predicted progression to ophthalmopathy a median of about 5.9 months ahead of onset, with around 65% sensitivity and about 75% specificity. Blood samples also contained most of the expanded thyroid clonotypes (frequency above 0.001), which suggests that blood repertoires may reflect thyroid immune responses. Ophthalmopathy was separated from stable hyperthyroidism by a 13 V-J signature model, with approximately 90% sensitivity and roughly 84% specificity obtained in cross-validation and 80%/75% obtained in testing. Sample size was not statistically predetermined, and investigators were not blinded to group allocation.

Reading from cysteine to phenylalanine, the CDR3 counts 16 amino acids. Only the CDR3 DNA stays, 48 bases, in frame from base 1. Per the germline V gene, SNHLY is the CDR1 and FYNNEI is the CDR2. The germline V and J ends show losses of 2 bases and 7 bases respectively, and no gene match explains 10 bases of the junction. In the ophthalmopathy patients, disease was moderately to severely active, with a Clinical Activity Score of 3 or more, a NOSPECS grade of 4 or more, and a duration of less than 3 months. Any patient with an uncontrolled infection, another autoimmune disease, pregnancy or lactation was excluded. Diagnoses were based on clinical symptoms, serum thyroxine and TRAb, thyroid ultrasound and orbital computed tomography. PBMCs were isolated from approximately 10 ml of fresh peripheral blood by Ficoll-Paque density gradient centrifugation. Total RNA was extracted using Trizol reagent, and RNA quality was assessed on an Agilent 2100 Bioanalyzer.

The chain employs TRBV2 and TRBJ1-2; TRBD1 fits 10 bases in the junction. Sequencing used blood. This TCR was sampled from a woman between 40 and 50 years old with Graves' ophthalmopathy. The bases read TGTGCCAGCAGTGAACCGACAGGGGGCCGTAATAGTGGCTACACCTTC. This yields the protein CASSEPTGGRNSGYTF. Outside the CDR3, residues come from the reference TRBV2 and TRBJ1-2 proteins, so the full variable domain is: EPEVTQTPSHQVTQMGQEVILRCVPISNHLYFYWYRQILGQKVEFLVSFYNNEISEKSEIFDDQFSVERPDGSNFTLKIRSTKLEDSAMYFCASSEPTGGRNSGYTFGSGTRLTVV.